These 18 T cell receptor beta chains were all obtained from the same sample, sequenced in a study of human T cells and chemical hapten exposure. Time point meaning: pre-sensitization, week 0. Treatment indicated: therapeutic diphenylcyclopropenone sensitization with weekly scalp DPC. MiXCR, run by TCRdb on the RACE reads, gives a single entry per CDR3 protein. There are 89,000 or so distinct CDR3 sequences in the sample; around 8.8% occur only once, and 2.6% lies in the top ten. Sequences were derived from whole blood, sampled in connection with sensitization to the hapten diphenylcyclopropenone (DPC). Source of these receptors: a man in his forties or fifties with alopecia areata. Some clones in this sample may be carry-over from other donors' samples.

A remark on this clonotype: It may be a read error: a sequence one base away is much more abundant. The genes are TRBV27 and TRBJ2-3; possibly TRBD1 for D (5 bases). The CDR3 runs 11 residues. Germline V CDR1 and CDR2: MNHEY, SMNVEV (reference sequence). The V and J ends lost 10 bases and 6 bases respectively, with 11 bases between them. CDR3 amino acids: CANSGKDTQYF. The DNA of the CDR3 is TGTGCCAACTCAGGGAAGGATACGCAGTATTTT.

This clonotype was recorded many times. The V call is TRBV29-1, the J call TRBJ1-1; tentative D call: TRBD1 (6 bases). The germline V and J ends were trimmed by 5 bases and 8 bases, with 15 bases remaining between them. This CDR3 is 12 amino acids long. Germline V CDR1 and CDR2: SQVTM, ANQGSEA. The CDR3 spells CSVRGGREEAFF. In DNA form, the CDR3 reads TGCAGCGTTCGGGGGGGCAGAGAAGAAGCTTTCTTT.

This clonotype was seen at least ten times. The genes are TRBV24-1 and TRBJ1-6; tentatively, D is TRBD1 (6 bases). The CDR3 extends over 14 amino acids. V was trimmed by 9 bases and J by 5 bases, leaving 13 bases between them. Germline CDR1 reads KGHDR; CDR2 reads SFDVKD. The CDR3 loop is CATGSGQNNSPLHF. The CDR3 coding sequence is TGTGCCACCGGGTCCGGACAGAATAATTCACCCCTCCACTTT.

This clonotype was counted between two and nine times. The chain links TRBV5-1 to TRBJ1-2; TRBD1 agrees at 7 bases. V lost 4 bases to trimming and J lost 4 bases; unmatched junction nucleotides: 7. Germline V CDR1 and CDR2: SGHRS, YFSETQ. CDR3 length equals 14 residues. The CDR3 DNA follows: TGCGCCAGCAGCCAGGGGGGCGGATCCTATGGCTACACCTTC. Protein: CASSQGGGSYGYTF. The full variable domain, rest sourced from reference TRBV5-1 and TRBJ1-2, is KAGVTQTPRYLIKTRGQQVTLSCSPISGHRSVSWYQQTPGQGLQFLFEYFSETQRNKGNFPGRFSGRQFSNSRSEMNVSTLELGDSALYLCASSQGGGSYGYTFGSGTRLTVV.

The CDR3: CASSLAGDIQYF. The CDR3, as DNA: TGCGCCAGCAGCTTGGCAGGGGACATTCAGTACTTC. The J gene is TRBJ2-4, the V gene TRBV5-1; tentative D call: TRBD1 (6 bases). From germline, CDR1 is SGHRS and CDR2 YFSETQ. V gave up 0 bases and J gave up 8 bases, with 6 bases separating them. This CDR3 region has 12 residues.

This clonotype has only a few counts. This rearrangement joins TRBV19 to TRBJ2-3; D call uncertain. This CDR3 is 13 amino acids long. V lost 7 bases to trimming and J lost 2 bases, with 10 bases between them. Germline V gene lookup returns CDR1 LNHDA and CDR2 SQIVND (reference sequence). As DNA, the CDR3 is TGTGCCAGTACCTTGTCATACACAGATACGCAGTATTTT. Translation: CASTLSYTDTQYF.

This clonotype was counted only a few times. V is TRBV7-8 and J is TRBJ2-2; 8 nucleotides align to TRBD2. V gave up 2 bases and J gave up 5 bases; unmatched junction bases: 4. This CDR3 region has 15 residues. Germline CDR1 reads SGHVS; CDR2 reads FQNEAQ. CDR3 sequence reads: CASSLRTGGTGELFF. DNA for the CDR3: TGTGCCAGCAGCTTAAGAACGGGAGGGACCGGGGAGCTGTTTTTT.

This clonotype occurred many times. V usage is TRBV27 and J usage is TRBJ2-3, with 8 bases matching TRBD2. V lost 5 bases and J lost 2; bases outside the gene matches: 6. This CDR3 comprises 15 residues. CDR1 is MNHEY and CDR2 is SMNVEV in the germline V gene (reference sequence). In DNA form, the CDR3 reads TGTGCCAGCAGTCCAACTAGCGGTGCCACAGATACGCAGTATTTT. Translating it yields CASSPTSGATDTQYF.

This clonotype was detected a few times. The CDR3 sequence is CASSLRSYTQYF. In DNA form, the CDR3 reads TGTGCCAGCAGTTTAAGATCCTATACGCAGTATTTT. The rearrangement uses TRBV12-3 or TRBV12-4 and TRBJ2-3; D uncertain. V was cut by 2 bases and J by 7 bases, with 7 bases left in between. The CDR3 totals 12 residues.

This clonotype was found a few times. This chain connects TRBV28 to TRBJ2-5; no firm D call. V lost 8 bases and J 1 base, leaving 14 bases between the germline ends. The CDR3 spans 14 residues. Germline V gene sequence: CDR1 MDHEN, CDR2 SYDVKM. Here the CDR3 reads CASVPWRGQETQYF. CDR3 DNA: TGTGCCAGCGTCCCGTGGAGAGGCCAAGAGACCCAGTACTTC.

The V and J genes are TRBV25-1 and TRBJ1-1, with D tentatively TRBD1 (5 bases). CDR3 length equals 17 residues. Per the germline V gene, CDR1 is MGHDK and CDR2 is SYGVNS. V was shortened by 1 base and J by 5 bases, with 20 bases between the two germline ends. The CDR3 DNA reads as TGTGCCAGCAGTGAATTACCCCCAATCGGCAGGGAAACTGAAGCTTTCTTT. It encodes CASSELPPIGRETEAFF.

This clonotype was recorded only once. The chain employs TRBV5-5 and TRBJ2-1, with D uncertain. This CDR3 is 20 amino acids long. V lost 1 base and J lost 0, with 23 bases in between. Germline CDR1 and CDR2: SGHKS and YYEKEE (reference sequence). The CDR3 spells CASSLLRFSLERSSYNEQFF. In nucleotides, the CDR3 is TGTGCCAGCAGCTTGCTTAGGTTTAGCCTAGAACGAAGCTCCTACAATGAGCAGTTCTTC.

The genes are TRBV29-1 and TRBJ2-1; 10 nucleotides match TRBD2. Germline CDR1 SQVTM, CDR2 ANQGSEA. J lost 2 bases, V lost 6 bases, and 4 bases had no gene match. The CDR3 runs 14 residues. The CDR3 protein is CSVIAGGTYNEQFF. CDR3 nucleotides: TGCAGCGTCATAGCGGGAGGAACCTACAATGAGCAGTTCTTC.

This clonotype has just a few counts. This chain connects TRBV6-4 to TRBJ1-5; no reliable D call. Trimming took off 0 bases at V and 2 bases at J, with 11 bases between the two ends. This CDR3 comprises 16 residues. Germline CDR1 MRHNA, CDR2 SNTAGT. The CDR3 protein is CASSDSKHLGNQPQHF. CDR3 DNA sequence: TGTGCCAGCAGTGACTCGAAACACTTGGGCAATCAGCCCCAGCATTTT.

The sample holds many counts of this clonotype. The V gene is TRBV12-3 or TRBV12-4, the J gene TRBJ1-1; perhaps TRBD1 as D (6 bases). V lost 5 bases, J lost 0 bases, and 13 bases lay in between. The CDR3 contains 15 residues. As DNA, the CDR3 is TGTGCCAGCAGTCTACAGGGTGTTGTGAACACTGAAGCTTTCTTT. As protein: CASSLQGVVNTEAFF.

This clonotype turned up a few times. The CDR3 coding sequence is TGTGCCAGCACCCGAGGGGGCAGCAATCAGCCCCAGCATTTT. It yields the protein CASTRGGSNQPQHF. The V call is TRBV12-3 or TRBV12-4, the J call TRBJ1-5, with TRBD1 matching over 7 bases. V lost 7 bases, J lost 1 base, and 4 bases stayed unmatched. This CDR3 has 14 residues.

This chain uses TRBV6-2 or TRBV6-3 with TRBJ2-3; D unresolved. The V and J ends lost 6 bases and 5 bases respectively, with 9 bases between them. The CDR3 runs to 12 residues. Germline CDR1 reads MNHEY; CDR2 reads SVGEGT. The CDR3 DNA is TGTGCCAGCAGAGCCCCTCAAGATACGCAGTATTTT. Translating it yields CASRAPQDTQYF.

This sequence joins TRBV18 and TRBJ2-5, with 8 bases that match TRBD2. The V segment lost 2 bases and the J segment 4 bases; nucleotides outside the gene matches: 3. The CDR3 spans 14 residues. Germline lookup yields CDR1 KGHSH and CDR2 LQKENI. CDR3 loop: CASSPAGGGETQYF. CDR3 sequence (DNA): TGTGCCAGCTCACCAGCGGGGGGCGGAGAGACCCAGTACTTC. Combining the CDR3 with reference TRBV18 and TRBJ2-5 gives the whole variable domain NAGVMQNPRHLVRRRGQEARLRCSPMKGHSHVYWYRQLPEEGLKFMVYLQKENIIDESGMPKERFSAEFPKEGPSILRIQQVVRGDSAAYFCASSPAGGGETQYFGPGTRLLVL.